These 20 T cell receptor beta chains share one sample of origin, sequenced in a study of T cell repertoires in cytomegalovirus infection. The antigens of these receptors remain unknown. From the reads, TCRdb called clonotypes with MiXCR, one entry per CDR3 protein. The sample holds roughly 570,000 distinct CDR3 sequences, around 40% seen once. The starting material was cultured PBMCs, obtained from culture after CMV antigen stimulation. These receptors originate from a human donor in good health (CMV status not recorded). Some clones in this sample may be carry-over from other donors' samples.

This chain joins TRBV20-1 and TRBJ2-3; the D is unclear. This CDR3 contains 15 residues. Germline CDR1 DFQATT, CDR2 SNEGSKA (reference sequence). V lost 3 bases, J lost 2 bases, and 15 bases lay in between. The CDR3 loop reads CSASVPSRITDTQYF. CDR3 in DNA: TGCAGTGCTAGTGTCCCCTCTCGAATCACAGATACGCAGTATTTT.

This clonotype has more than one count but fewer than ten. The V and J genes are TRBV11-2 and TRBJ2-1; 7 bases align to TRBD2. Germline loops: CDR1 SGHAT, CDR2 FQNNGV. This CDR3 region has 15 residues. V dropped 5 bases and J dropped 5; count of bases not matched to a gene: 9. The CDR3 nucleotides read TGTGCCAGCAGCGGACGGGACTACCAAAACAATGAGCAGTTCTTC. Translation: CASSGRDYQNNEQFF.

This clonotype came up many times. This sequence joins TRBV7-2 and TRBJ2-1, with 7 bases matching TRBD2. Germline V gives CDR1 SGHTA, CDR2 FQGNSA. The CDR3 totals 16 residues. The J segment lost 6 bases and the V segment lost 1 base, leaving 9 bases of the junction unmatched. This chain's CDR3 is CASSLGPSGAGNEQFF. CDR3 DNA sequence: TGTGCCAGCAGCTTAGGCCCTAGCGGAGCCGGCAATGAGCAGTTCTTC.

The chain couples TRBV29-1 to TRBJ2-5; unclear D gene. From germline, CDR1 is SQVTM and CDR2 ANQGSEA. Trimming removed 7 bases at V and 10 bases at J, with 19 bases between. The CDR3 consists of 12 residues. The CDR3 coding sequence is TGCAGCGCGAACTCCGCCGGAGTGGTCCAGTACTTC. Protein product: CSANSAGVVQYF.

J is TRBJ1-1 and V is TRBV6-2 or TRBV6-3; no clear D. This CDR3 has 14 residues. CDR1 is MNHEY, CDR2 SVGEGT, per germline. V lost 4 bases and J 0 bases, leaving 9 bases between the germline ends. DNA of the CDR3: TGTGCCAGCAGTTTTACCCTACTGAACACTGAAGCTTTCTTT. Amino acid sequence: CASSFTLLNTEAFF.

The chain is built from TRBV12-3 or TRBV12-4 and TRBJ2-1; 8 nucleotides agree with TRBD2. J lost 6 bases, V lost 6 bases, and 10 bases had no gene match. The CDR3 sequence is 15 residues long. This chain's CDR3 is CASSLWRGAVNEQFF. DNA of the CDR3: TGTGCCAGCAGCCTCTGGCGGGGGGCGGTCAATGAGCAGTTCTTC.

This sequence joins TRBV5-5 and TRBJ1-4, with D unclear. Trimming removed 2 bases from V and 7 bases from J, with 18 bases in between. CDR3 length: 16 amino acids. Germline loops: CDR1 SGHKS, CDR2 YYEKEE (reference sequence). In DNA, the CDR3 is TGTGCCAGCAGCTTATTAGGTGCACCGGGAGCTGAAAAACTGTTTTTT. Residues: CASSLLGAPGAEKLFF. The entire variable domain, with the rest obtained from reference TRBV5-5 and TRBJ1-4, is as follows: DAGVTQSPTHLIKTRGQQVTLRCSPISGHKSVSWYQQVLGQGPQFIFQYYEKEERGRGNFPDRFSARQFPNYSSELNVNALLLGDSALYLCASSLLGAPGAEKLFFGSGTQLSVL.

The CDR3 region is CASSLTPQSTDTQYF. In nucleotides, the CDR3 is TGCGCCAGCAGCTTGACCCCACAGTCCACAGATACGCAGTATTTT. V and J are TRBV5-1 and TRBJ2-3, with D hard to call. Trimming left V 1 base short and J 2 bases short, with 11 bases between. The CDR3 is 15 residues long. Germline-derived CDR1 and CDR2 are SGHRS and YFSETQ.

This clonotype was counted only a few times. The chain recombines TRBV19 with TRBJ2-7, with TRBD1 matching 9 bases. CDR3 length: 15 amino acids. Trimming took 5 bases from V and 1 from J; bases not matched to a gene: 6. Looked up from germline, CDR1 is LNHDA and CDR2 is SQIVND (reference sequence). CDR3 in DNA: TGTGCCAGTAGTGCCGGGACAGGGACGTCCTACGAGCAGTACTTC. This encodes CASSAGTGTSYEQYF.

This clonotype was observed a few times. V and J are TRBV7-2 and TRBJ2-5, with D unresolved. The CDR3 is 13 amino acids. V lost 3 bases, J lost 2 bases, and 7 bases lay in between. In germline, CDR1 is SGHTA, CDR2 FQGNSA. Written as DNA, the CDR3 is TGTGCCAGCAGCTTCCACGGGCAAGAGACCCAGTACTTC. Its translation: CASSFHGQETQYF. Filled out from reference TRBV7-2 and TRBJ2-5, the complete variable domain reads GAGVSQSPSNKVTEKGKDVELRCDPISGHTALYWYRQSLGQGLEFLIYFQGNSAPDKSGLPSDRFSAERTGGSVSTLTIQRTQQEDSAVYLCASSFHGQETQYFGPGTRLLVL.

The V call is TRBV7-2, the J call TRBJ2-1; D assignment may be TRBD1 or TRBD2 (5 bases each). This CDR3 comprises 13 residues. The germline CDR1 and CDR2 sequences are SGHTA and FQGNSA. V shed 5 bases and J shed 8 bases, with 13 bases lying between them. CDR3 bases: TGTGCCAGCAGCCCGGGGCCCAGGGATGAGCAGTTCTTC. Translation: CASSPGPRDEQFF. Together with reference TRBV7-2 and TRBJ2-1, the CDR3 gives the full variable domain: GAGVSQSPSNKVTEKGKDVELRCDPISGHTALYWYRQSLGQGLEFLIYFQGNSAPDKSGLPSDRFSAERTGGSVSTLTIQRTQQEDSAVYLCASSPGPRDEQFFGPGTRLTVL.

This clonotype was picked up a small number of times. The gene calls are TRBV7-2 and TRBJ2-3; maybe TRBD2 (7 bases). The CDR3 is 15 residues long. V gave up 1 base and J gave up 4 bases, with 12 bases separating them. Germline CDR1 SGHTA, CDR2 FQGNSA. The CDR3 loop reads CASSLVGGGADTQYF. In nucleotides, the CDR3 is TGTGCCAGCAGCTTAGTAGGGGGGGGGGCAGATACGCAGTATTTT. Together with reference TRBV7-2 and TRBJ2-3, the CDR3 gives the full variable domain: GAGVSQSPSNKVTEKGKDVELRCDPISGHTALYWYRQSLGQGLEFLIYFQGNSAPDKSGLPSDRFSAERTGGSVSTLTIQRTQQEDSAVYLCASSLVGGGADTQYFGPGTRLTVL.

CDR3 DNA sequence: TGTGCCAGCAGCTTGTGGACAGGGACTTTGTACGAGCAGTACTTC. Amino acid sequence: CASSLWTGTLYEQYF. The rearrangement joins TRBV5-4 to TRBJ2-7; 8 bases are a match to TRBD1. The CDR3 is 15 amino acids. CDR1 and CDR2 from the germline V gene are SGHNT and YYREEE (reference sequence). Trimming at V came to 1 base and at J to 4 bases, leaving 7 bases not matched to a gene.

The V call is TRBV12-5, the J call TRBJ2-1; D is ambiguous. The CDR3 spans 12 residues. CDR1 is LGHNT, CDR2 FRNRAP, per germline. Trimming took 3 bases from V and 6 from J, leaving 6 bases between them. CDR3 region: CASGFPSNEQFF. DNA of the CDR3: TGTGCTAGTGGTTTCCCTTCCAATGAGCAGTTCTTC.

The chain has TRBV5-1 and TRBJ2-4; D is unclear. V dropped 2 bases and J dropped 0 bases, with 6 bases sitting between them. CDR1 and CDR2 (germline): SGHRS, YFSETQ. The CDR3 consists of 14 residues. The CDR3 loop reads CASSFTVAKNIQYF. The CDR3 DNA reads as TGCGCCAGCAGCTTCACCGTAGCCAAAAACATTCAGTACTTC.

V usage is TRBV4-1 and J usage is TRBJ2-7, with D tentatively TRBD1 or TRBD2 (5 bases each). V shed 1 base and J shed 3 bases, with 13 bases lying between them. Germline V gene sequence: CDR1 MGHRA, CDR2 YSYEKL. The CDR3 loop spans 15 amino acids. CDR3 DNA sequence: TGCGCCAGCAGCCAAGTCGGGGCAAAAGTCTACGAGCAGTACTTC. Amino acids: CASSQVGAKVYEQYF.

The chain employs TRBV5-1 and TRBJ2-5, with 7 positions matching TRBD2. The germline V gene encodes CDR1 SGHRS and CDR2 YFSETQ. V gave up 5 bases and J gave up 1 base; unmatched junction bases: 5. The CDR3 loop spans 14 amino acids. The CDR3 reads CASRGGLVQETQYF. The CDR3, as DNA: TGCGCCAGCAGGGGCGGACTAGTCCAAGAGACCCAGTACTTC. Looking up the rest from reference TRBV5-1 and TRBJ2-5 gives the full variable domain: KAGVTQTPRYLIKTRGQQVTLSCSPISGHRSVSWYQQTPGQGLQFLFEYFSETQRNKGNFPGRFSGRQFSNSRSEMNVSTLELGDSALYLCASRGGLVQETQYFGPGTRLLVL.

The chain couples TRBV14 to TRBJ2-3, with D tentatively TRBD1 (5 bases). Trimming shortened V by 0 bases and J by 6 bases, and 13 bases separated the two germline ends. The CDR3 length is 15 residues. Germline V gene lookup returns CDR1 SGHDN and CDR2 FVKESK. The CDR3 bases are TGTGCCAGCAGCCAAGAGTGGGGCTCATGGGATACGCAGTATTTT. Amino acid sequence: CASSQEWGSWDTQYF.

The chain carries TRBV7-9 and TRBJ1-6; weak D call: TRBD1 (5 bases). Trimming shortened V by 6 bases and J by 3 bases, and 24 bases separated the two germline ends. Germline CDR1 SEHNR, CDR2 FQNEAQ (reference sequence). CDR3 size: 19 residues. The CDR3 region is CASRRTGTGAKGYNSPLHF. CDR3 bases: TGTGCCAGCAGACGAACGGGAACCGGGGCCAAAGGCTATAATTCACCCCTCCACTTT.

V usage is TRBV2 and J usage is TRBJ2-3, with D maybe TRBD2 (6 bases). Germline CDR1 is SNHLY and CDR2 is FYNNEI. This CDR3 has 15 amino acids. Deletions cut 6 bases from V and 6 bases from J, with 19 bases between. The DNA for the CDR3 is TGTGCCAGCAGCCTCGGACTATCACTAGCTGATACGCAGTATTTT. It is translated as CASSLGLSLADTQYF.